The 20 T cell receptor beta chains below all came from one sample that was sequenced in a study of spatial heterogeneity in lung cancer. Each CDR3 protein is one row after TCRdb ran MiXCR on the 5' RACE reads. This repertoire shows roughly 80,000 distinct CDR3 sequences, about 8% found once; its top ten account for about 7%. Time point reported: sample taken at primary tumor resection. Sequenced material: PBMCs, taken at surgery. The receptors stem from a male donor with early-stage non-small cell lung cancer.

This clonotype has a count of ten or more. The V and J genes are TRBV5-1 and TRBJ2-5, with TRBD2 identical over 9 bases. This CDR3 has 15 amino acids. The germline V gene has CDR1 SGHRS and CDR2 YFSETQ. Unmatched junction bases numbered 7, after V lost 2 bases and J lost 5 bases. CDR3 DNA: TGCGCCAGCAGCTTCATTAGCGGGAGTTCTGAGACCCAGTACTTC. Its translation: CASSFISGSSETQYF.

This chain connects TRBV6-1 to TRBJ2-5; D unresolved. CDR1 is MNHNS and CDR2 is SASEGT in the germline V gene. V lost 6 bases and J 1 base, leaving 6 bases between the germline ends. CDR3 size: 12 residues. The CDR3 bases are TGTGCCAGCAGCAGTTCCCAAGAGACCCAGTACTTC. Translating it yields CASSSSQETQYF.

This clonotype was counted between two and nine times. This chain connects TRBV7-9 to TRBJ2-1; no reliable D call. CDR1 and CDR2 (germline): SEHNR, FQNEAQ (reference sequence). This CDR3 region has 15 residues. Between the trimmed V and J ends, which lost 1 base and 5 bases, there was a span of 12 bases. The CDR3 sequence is CASSLVEQFNNEQFF. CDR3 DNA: TGTGCCAGCAGCTTAGTCGAGCAATTTAACAATGAGCAGTTCTTC.

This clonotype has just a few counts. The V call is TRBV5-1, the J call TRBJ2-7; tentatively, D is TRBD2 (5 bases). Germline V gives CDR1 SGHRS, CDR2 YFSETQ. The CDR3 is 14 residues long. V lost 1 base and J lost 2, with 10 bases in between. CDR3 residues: CASSLTGVPYEQYF. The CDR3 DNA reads TGCGCCAGCAGCTTGACCGGGGTCCCCTACGAGCAGTACTTC.

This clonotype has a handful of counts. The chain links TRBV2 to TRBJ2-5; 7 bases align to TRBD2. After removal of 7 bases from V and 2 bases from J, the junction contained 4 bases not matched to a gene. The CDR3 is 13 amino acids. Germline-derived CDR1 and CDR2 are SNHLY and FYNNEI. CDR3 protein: CASIRGVQETQYF. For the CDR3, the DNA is TGTGCCAGCATCCGGGGGGTTCAAGAGACCCAGTACTTC.

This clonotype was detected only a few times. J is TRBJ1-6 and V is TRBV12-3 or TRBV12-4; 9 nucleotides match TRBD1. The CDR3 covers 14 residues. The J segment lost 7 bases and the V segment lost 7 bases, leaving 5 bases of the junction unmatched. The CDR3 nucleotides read TGTGCCAGCAACCAACAGGGGGCAAATTCACCCCTCCACTTT. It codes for CASNQQGANSPLHF.

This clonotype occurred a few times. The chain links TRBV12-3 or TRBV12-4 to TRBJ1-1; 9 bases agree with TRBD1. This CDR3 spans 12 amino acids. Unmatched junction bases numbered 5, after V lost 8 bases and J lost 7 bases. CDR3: CASGRQGVEAFF. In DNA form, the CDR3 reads TGTGCCAGCGGAAGACAGGGGGTTGAAGCTTTCTTT.

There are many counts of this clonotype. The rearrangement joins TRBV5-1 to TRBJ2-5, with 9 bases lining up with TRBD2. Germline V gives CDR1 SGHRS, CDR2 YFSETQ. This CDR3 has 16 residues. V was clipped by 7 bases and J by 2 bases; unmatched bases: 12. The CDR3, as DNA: TGCGCCAGCGGATATGAGGCGGGAGGGCTTCAAGAGACCCAGTACTTC. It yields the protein CASGYEAGGLQETQYF.

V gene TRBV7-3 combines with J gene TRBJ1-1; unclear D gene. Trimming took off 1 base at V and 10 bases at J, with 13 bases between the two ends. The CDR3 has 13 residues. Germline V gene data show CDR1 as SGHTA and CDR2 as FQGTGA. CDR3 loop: CASSLKVGGGAFF. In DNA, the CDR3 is TGTGCCAGCAGCTTAAAAGTAGGCGGAGGAGCTTTCTTT.

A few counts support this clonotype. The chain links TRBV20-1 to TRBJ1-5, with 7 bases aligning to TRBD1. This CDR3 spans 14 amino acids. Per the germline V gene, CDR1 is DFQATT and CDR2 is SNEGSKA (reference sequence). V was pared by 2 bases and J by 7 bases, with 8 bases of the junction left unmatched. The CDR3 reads CSARTTGFGQPQHF. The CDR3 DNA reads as TGCAGTGCTAGAACGACAGGGTTCGGGCAGCCCCAGCATTTT.

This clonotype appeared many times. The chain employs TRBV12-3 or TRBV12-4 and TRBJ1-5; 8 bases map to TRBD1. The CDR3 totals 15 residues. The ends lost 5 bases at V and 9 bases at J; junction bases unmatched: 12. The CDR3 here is CASSPGTGRVRPQHF. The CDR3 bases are TGTGCCAGCAGTCCTGGGACAGGACGCGTACGGCCCCAGCATTTT.

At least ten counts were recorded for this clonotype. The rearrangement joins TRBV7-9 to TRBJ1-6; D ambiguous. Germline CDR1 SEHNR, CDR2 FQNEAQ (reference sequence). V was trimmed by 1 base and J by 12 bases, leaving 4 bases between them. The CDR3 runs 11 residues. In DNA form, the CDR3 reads TGTGCCAGCAGCTTAGAGGGACCCCTCCACTTT. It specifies CASSLEGPLHF.

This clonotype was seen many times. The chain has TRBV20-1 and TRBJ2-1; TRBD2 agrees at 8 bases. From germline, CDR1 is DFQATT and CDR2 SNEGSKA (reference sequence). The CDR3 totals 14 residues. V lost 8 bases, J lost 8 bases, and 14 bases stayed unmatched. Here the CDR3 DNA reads TGCAGTCAGCGGGAGAGGGGTTCGTTCGATGAGCAGTTCTTC. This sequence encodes CSQRERGSFDEQFF.

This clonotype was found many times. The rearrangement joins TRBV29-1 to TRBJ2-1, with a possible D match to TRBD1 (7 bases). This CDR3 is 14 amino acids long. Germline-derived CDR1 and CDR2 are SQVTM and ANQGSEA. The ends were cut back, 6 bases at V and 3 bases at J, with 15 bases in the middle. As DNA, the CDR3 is TGCAGCGTGACAGGGCTAGCGATCTACAATGAGCAGTTCTTC. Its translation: CSVTGLAIYNEQFF.

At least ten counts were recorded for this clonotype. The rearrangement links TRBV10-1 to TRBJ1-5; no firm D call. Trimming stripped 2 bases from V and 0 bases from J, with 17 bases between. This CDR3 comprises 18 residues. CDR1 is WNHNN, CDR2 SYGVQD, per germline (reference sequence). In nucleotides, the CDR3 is TGCGCCAGCAGTGAGGAAGTCAGGAACTTGTATAGCAATCAGCCCCAGCATTTT. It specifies CASSEEVRNLYSNQPQHF.

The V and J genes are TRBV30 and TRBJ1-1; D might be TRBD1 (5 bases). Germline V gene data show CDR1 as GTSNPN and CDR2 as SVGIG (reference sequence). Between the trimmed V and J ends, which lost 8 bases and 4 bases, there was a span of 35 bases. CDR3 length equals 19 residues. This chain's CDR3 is CAGIWMIVRGSSGGTEAFF. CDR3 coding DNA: TGTGCCGGGATCTGGATGATCGTACGGGGGTCTTCAGGAGGCACTGAAGCTTTCTTT. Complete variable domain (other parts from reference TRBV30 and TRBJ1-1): SQTIHQWPATLVQPVGSPLSLECTVEGTSNPNLYWYRQAAGRGLQLLFYSVGIGQISSEVPQNLSASRPQDRQFILSSKKLLLSDSGFYLCAGIWMIVRGSSGGTEAFFGQGTRLTVV.

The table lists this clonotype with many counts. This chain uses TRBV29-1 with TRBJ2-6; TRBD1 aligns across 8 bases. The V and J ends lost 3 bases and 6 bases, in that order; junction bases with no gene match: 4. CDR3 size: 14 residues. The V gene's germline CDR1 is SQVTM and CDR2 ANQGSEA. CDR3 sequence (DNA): TGCAGCGTTGATGACAGGGGCCCGGCCAACGTCCTGACTTTC. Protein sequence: CSVDDRGPANVLTF.

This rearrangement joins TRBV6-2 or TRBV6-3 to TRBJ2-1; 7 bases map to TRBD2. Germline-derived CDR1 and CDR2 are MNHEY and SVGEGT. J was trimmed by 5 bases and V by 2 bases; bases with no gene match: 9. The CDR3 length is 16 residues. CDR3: CASSYSASGKDNEQFF. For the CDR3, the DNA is TGTGCCAGCAGTTACAGTGCTAGCGGAAAAGACAATGAGCAGTTCTTC.

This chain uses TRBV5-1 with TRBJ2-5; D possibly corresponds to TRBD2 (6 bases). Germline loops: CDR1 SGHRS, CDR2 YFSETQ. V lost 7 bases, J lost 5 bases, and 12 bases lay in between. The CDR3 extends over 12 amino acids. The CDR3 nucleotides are TGCGCCAGCGATGGGGGGTCGGAGACCCAGTACTTC. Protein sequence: CASDGGSETQYF.

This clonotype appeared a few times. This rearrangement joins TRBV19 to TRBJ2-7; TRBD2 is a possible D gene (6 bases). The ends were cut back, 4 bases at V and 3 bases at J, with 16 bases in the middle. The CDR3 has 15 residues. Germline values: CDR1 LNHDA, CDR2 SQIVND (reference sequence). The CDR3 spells CASSTSGAGNYEQYF. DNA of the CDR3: TGTGCCAGTAGTACCTCCGGGGCGGGGAACTACGAGCAGTACTTC. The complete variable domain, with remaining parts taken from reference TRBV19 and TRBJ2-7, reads DGGITQSPKYLFRKEGQNVTLSCEQNLNHDAMYWYRQDPGQGLRLIYYSQIVNDFQKGDIAEGYSVSREKKESFPLTVTSAQKNPTAFYLCASSTSGAGNYEQYFGPGTRLTVT.